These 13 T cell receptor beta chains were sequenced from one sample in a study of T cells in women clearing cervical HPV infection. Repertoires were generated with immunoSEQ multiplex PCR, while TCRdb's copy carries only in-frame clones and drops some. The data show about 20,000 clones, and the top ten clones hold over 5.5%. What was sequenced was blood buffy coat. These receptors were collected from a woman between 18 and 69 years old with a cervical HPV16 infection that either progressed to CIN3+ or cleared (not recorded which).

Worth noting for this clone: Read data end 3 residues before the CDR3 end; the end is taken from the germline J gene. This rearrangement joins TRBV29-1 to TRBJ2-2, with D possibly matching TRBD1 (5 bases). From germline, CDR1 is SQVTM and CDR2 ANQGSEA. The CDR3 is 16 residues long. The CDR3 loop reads CSVVARLSSGANVLFF. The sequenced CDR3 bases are TGCAGCGTTGTTGCCAGGTTGAGCTCTGGGGCCAACGTG.

The CDR3 DNA, read in part, is TGCAGTGCTAGACTGCTCTCTTACAGGGCCCATAAGAGCTCTGAA. Its translation is CSARLLSYRAHKSSE. The whole CDR3 sequence is CSARLLSYRAHKSSEAFF. J is TRBJ1-1 and V is TRBV20-1; perhaps TRBD1 as D (6 bases). The read gets to within 3 residues of the CDR3 end, and the germline J gene fills in the rest. V lost 2 bases and J 6 bases, leaving 28 bases between the germline ends. This CDR3 spans 18 amino acids. Germline CDR1 reads DFQATT; CDR2 reads SNEGSKA (reference sequence).

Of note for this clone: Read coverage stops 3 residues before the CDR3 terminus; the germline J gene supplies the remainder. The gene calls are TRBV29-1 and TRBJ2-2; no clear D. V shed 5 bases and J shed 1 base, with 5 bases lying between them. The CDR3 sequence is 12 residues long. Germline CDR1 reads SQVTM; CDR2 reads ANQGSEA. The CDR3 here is CSVYRNTGELFF. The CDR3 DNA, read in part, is TGCAGCGTTTACAGGAACACCGGGGAG.

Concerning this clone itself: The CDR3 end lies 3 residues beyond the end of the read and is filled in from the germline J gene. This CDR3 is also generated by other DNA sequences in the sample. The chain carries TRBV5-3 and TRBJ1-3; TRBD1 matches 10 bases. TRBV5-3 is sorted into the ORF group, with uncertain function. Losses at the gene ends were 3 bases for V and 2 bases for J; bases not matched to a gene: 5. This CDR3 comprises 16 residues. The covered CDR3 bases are TGTGCCAGAAGCTGCGATGGACAGGGGGCTGGAAACACC. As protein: CARSCDGQGAGNT. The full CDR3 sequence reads CARSCDGQGAGNTIYF.

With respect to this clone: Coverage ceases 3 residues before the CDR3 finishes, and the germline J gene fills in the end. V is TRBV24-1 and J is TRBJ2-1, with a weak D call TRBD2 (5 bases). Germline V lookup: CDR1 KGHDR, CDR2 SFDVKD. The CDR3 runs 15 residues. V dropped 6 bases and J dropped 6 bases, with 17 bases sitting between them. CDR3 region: CATSTSRGLGNEQFF. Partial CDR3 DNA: TGTGCCACCAGTACCTCACGGGGTCTAGGCAATGAG.

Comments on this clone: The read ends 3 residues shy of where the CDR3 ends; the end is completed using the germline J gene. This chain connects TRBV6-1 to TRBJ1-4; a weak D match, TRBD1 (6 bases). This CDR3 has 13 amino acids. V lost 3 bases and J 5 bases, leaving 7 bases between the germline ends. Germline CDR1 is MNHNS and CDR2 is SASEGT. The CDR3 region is CASSDRGNEKLFF. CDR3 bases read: TGTGCCAGCAGTGACAGGGGAAATGAAAAA.

This chain's CDR3 is CASSLIRTSGYDYTF. Incomplete CDR3 DNA: TGTGCCAGCAGCCTAATTAGGACTAGCGGCTACGAC. The rearrangement links TRBV7-2 to TRBJ1-2; no clear D gene. The read gets to within 3 residues of the CDR3 end, and the germline J gene fills in the rest. This CDR3 has 15 amino acids. In germline, CDR1 is SGHTA, CDR2 FQGNSA. The entire variable domain, with the rest obtained from reference TRBV7-2 and TRBJ1-2, is as follows: GAGVSQSPSNKVTEKGKDVELRCDPISGHTALYWYRQSLGQGLEFLIYFQGNSAPDKSGLPSDRFSAERTGGSVSTLTIQRTQQEDSAVYLCASSLIRTSGYDYTFGSGTRLTVV.

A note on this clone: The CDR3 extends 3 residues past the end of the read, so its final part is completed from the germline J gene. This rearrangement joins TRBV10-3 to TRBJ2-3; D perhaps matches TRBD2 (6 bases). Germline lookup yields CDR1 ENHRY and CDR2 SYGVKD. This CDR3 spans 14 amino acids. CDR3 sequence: CAIRGTATGETQYF. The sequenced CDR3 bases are TGTGCCATCAGAGGGACTGCAACGGGAGAGACG.

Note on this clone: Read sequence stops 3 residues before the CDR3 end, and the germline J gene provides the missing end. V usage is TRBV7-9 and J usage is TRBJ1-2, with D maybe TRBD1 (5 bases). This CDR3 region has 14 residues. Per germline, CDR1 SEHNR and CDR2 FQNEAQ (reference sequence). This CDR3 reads CASSLEGYTDTYTF. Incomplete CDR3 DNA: TGTGCCAGCAGCTTAGAGGGGTACACAGATACC. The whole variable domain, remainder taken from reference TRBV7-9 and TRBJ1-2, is DTGVSQNPRHKITKRGQNVTFRCDPISEHNRLYWYRQTLGQGPEFLTYFQNEAQLEKSRLLSDRFSAERPKGSFSTLEIQRTEQGDSAMYLCASSLEGYTDTYTFGSGTRLTVV.

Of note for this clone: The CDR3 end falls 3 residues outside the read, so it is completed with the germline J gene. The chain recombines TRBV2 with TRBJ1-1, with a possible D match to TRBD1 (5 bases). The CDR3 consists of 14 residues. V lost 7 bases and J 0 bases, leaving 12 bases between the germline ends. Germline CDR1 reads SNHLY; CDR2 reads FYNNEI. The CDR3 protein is CASTTAGMNTEAFF. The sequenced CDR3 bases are TGTGCCAGCACGACAGCCGGCATGAACACTGAA. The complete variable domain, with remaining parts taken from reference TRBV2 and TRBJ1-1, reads EPEVTQTPSHQVTQMGQEVILRCVPISNHLYFYWYRQILGQKVEFLVSFYNNEISEKSEIFDDQFSVERPDGSNFTLKIRSTKLEDSAMYFCASTTAGMNTEAFFGQGTRLTVV.

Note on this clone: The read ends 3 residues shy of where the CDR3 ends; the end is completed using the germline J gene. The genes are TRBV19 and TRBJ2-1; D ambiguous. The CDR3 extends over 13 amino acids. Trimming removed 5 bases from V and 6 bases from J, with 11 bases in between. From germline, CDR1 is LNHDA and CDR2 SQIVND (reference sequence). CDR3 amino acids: CASSPENGNEQFF. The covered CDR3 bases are TGTGCCAGTAGTCCCGAAAACGGCAATGAG.

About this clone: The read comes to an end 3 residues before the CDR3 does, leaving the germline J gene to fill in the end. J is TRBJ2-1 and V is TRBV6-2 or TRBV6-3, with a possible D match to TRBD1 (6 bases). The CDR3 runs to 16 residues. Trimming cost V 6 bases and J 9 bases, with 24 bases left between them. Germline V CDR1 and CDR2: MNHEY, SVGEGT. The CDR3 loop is CASRLSGASVQGEQFF. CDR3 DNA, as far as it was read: TGTGCCAGCAGGCTTTCAGGGGCGTCTGTCCAAGGTGAG.

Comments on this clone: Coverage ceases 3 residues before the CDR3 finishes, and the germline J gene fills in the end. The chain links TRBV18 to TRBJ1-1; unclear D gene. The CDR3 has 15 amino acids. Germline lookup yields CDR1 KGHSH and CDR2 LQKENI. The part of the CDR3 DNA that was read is TGTGCCAGCTCACCAGAGGTTTCAGGTGCTCGCGAG. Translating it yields CASSPEVSGARE. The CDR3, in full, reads CASSPEVSGAREAFF.